The text below deals with one T cell receptor beta chain. These data are taken from a study of shared clonotypes between healthy human individuals. Looking at the study overall: Every donor yielded three CD4 naive, three CD4 memory, two CD8 naive and one CD8 memory plate.

Subsets obtained from CD4+ cells comprised CD45RA+ naive and CD45RA-negative memory cells. The method was immunoSEQ multiplex PCR; TCRdb's version includes in-frame clones alone and lacks a portion of them. The table lists over a million clones, approximately 80% of them singletons. Sequenced sample: memory CD4+ T cells from PBMCs. Subset here: CD45RA-negative fraction. The TCR sequence derives from a man aged 18 to 35 in good health. Some clones in this sample may be carry-over from other donors' samples.

The CDR3 sequence is CASSPSASGRKTQYF. CDR3 in DNA: TGCGCCAGCAGCCCAAGCGCTAGCGGGAGAAAGACCCAGTACTTC. V gene TRBV4-1 combines with J gene TRBJ2-5; 10 bases agree with TRBD2. Germline V lookup: CDR1 MGHRA, CDR2 YSYEKL. The V segment lost 4 bases and the J segment 6 bases; nucleotides outside the gene matches: 8. CDR3 length: 15 residues.